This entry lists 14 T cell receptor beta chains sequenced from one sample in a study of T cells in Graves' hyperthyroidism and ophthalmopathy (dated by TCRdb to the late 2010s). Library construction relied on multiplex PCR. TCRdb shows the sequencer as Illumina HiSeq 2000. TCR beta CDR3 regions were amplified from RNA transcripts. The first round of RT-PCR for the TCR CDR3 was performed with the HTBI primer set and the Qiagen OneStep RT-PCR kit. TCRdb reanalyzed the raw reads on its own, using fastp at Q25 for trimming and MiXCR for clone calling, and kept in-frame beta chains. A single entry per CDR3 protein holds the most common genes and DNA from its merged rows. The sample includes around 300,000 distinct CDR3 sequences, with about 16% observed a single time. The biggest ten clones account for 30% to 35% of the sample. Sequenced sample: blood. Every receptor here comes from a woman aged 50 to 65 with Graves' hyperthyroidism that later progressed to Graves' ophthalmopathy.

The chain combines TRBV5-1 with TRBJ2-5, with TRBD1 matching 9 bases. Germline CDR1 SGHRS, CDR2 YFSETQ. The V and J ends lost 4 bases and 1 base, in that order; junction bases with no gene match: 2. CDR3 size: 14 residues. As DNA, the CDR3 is TGCGCCAGCAGCACGGGACAGGGCCAAGAGACCCAGTACTTC. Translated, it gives CASSTGQGQETQYF. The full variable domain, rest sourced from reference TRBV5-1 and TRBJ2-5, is KAGVTQTPRYLIKTRGQQVTLSCSPISGHRSVSWYQQTPGQGLQFLFEYFSETQRNKGNFPGRFSGRQFSNSRSEMNVSTLELGDSALYLCASSTGQGQETQYFGPGTRLLVL.

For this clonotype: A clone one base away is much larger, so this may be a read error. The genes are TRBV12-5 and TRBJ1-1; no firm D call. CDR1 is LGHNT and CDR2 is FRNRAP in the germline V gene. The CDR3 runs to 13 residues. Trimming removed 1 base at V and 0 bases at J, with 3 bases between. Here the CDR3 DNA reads TGTGCTAGTGGTTTGGGCATGAACACTGAAGCTTTCTTT. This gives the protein CASGLGMNTEAFF.

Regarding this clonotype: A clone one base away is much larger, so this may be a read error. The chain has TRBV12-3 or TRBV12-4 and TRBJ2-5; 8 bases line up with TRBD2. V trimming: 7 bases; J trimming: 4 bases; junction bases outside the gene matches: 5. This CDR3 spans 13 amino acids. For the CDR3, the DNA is TGTGCCAGCACCCTTCGGGGGGGAGAGACCCAGTACTTC. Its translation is CASTLRGGETQYF.

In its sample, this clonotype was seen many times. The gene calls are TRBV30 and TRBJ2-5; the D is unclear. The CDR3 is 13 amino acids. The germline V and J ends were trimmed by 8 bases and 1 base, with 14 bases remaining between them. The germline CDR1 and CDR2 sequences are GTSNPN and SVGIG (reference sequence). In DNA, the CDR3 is TGTGCCGGGAAGGGTATTGTCCAAGAGACCCAGTACTTC. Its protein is CAGKGIVQETQYF.

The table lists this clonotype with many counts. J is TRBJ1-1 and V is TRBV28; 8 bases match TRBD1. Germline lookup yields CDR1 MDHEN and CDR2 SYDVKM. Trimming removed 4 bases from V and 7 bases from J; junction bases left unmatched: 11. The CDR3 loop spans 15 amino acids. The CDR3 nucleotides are TGTGCCAGCAGTTACCGGGGACAGGCCGGGGGTGAAGCTTTCTTT. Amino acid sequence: CASSYRGQAGGEAFF.

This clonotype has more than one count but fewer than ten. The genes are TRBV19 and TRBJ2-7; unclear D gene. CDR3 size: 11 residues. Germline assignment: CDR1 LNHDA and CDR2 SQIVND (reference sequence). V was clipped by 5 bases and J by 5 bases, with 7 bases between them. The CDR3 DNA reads TGTGCCAGTAGTGGGTGGGACGAGCAGTACTTC. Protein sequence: CASSGWDEQYF.

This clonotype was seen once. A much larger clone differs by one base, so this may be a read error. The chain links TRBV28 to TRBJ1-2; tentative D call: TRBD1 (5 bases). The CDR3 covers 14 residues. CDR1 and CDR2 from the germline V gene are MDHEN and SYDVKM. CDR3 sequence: CASSLWTANCGYTF. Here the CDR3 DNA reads TGTGCCAGCAGTTTATGGACAGCTAACTGTGGCTACACCTTC.

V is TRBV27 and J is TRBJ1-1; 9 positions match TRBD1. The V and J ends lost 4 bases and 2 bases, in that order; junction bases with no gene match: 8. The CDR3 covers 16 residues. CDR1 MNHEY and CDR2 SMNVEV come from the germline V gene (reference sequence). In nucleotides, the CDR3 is TGTGCCAGCAGTTATTGGACAGGGGCTGGAAACACTGAAGCTTTCTTT. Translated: CASSYWTGAGNTEAFF.

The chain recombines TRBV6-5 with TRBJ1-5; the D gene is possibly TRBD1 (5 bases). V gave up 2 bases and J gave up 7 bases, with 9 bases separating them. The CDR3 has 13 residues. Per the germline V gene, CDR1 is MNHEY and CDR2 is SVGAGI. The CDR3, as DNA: TGTGCCAGCAGTTACGGCAGGGTGCAGCCCCAGCATTTT. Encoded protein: CASSYGRVQPQHF.

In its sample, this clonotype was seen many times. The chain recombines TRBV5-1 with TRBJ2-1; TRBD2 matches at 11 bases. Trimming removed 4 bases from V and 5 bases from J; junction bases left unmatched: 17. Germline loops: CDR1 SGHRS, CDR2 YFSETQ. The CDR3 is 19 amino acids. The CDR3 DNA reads TGCGCCAGCAGCGCCCTCCCACCAAGACTAGCGGGGCCCCACAATGAGCAGTTCTTC. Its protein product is CASSALPPRLAGPHNEQFF. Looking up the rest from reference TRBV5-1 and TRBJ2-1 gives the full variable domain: KAGVTQTPRYLIKTRGQQVTLSCSPISGHRSVSWYQQTPGQGLQFLFEYFSETQRNKGNFPGRFSGRQFSNSRSEMNVSTLELGDSALYLCASSALPPRLAGPHNEQFFGPGTRLTVL.

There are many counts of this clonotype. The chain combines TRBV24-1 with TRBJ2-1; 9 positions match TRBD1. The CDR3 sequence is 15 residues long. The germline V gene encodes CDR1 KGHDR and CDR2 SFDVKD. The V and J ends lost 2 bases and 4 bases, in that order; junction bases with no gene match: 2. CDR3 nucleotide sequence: TGTGCCACCAGTGATTCGACAGGGGGATACAATGAGCAGTTCTTC. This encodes CATSDSTGGYNEQFF.

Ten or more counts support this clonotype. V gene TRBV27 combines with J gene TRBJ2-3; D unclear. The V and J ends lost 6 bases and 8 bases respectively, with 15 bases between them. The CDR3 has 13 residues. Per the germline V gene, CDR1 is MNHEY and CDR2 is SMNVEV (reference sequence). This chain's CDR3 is CASSPYPAPTQYF. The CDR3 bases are TGTGCCAGCAGCCCTTACCCCGCCCCTACGCAGTATTTT.

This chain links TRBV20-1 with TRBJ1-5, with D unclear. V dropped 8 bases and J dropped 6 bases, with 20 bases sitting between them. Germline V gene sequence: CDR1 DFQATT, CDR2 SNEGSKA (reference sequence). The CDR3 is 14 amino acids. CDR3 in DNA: TGCAGTACTTACCCGTTCCCGAGAGGTCAGCCCCAGCATTTT. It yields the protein CSTYPFPRGQPQHF.

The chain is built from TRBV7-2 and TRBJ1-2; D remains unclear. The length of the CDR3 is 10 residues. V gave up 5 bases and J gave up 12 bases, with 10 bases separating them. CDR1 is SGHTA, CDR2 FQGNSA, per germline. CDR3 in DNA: TGTGCCAGCAGCCGGGTGGCGGACACCTTC. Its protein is CASSRVADTF.